This T cell receptor beta chain was found in a study of shared clonotypes between healthy human individuals. Naive CD8 cells lacked CD45RO and underwent positive selection for CCR7, leaving out terminally differentiated effector memory CD45RA+ cells. Authors' methods: ImmunoSEQ output lacked quality scores and full-length reads, limiting matched filtering. Using immunoSEQ multiplex PCR, the repertoire was profiled, and TCRdb retains in-frame clones only, with some absent. The V and J calls and the clone size are those of that table, but D and trimming were determined from the DNA. The sample includes around 1,900,000 clones, about 94% of them seen just once. In the case of this clone: Antigen: not known.

Overall study results and limits: Rarefaction showed sorted-subset sequencing was incomplete despite large depth. In contrast to clonotypes shared by all four donors, non-shared clonotypes had lower generation probabilities.

The sequence was obtained from a man aged 18 to 29 in good health. Some clones in this sample may be carry-over from other donors' samples. Material: naive CD8+ T cells from PBMCs.

For the CDR3, the DNA is TGTGCCAGCAGTTCCCTCGGGGACAGGGGGTACAATGAGCAGTTCTTC. It specifies CASSSLGDRGYNEQFF. V usage is TRBV9 and J usage is TRBJ2-1, with TRBD1 identical over 11 bases. The CDR3 spans 16 residues. CDR1 and CDR2 from the germline V gene are SGDLS and YYNGEE. V lost 5 bases and J lost 4; bases outside the gene matches: 8.